This T cell receptor beta chain is drawn from a study of T cells expressing NK-cell markers. TCRdb reprocessed the 5' RACE reads and reports one entry per CDR3 protein, with no DNA. The sample holds about 160,000 distinct CDR3 sequences. The germline gives CDR1 SEHNR, CDR2 FQNEAQ (reference sequence). The CDR3 loop spans 13 amino acids. The sequence was obtained from a woman between 18 and 70 years old in good health. This chain joins TRBV7-9 and TRBJ2-5. The material sequenced was blood T cells: a sorted CD56 or NKG2C T cell subset, CD4+ or CD8+ T cells, or bulk PBMC T cells (not recorded which). This chain's CDR3 is CASSLSVTETQYF. The full variable domain, completed using reference TRBV7-9 and TRBJ2-5, is DTGVSQNPRHKITKRGQNVTFRCDPISEHNRLYWYRQTLGQGPEFLTYFQNEAQLEKSRLLSDRFSAERPKGSFSTLEIQRTEQGDSAMYLCASSLSVTETQYFGPGTRLLVL.